This T cell receptor (beta chain) was recovered during a study of blood T cell repertoires in COVID-19. Libraries were prepared by immunoSEQ multiplex PCR; TCRdb keeps only in-frame clonotypes and omits some of them. Among 200,000 to 250,000 clones listed, around nine tenths were seen once. This TCR derives from a woman in her twenties or thirties who had been exposed to COVID-19. The sequencing input was PBMCs or T cells enriched from blood (not recorded which).

The CDR3 coding sequence is TGTGCCAGCAGCCATCACGGAGGGGGCATCAATGAGCAGTTCTTC. This encodes CASSHHGGGINEQFF. This sequence joins TRBV5-6 and TRBJ2-1; TRBD1 is a possible D gene (7 bases). Germline V lookup: CDR1 SGHDT, CDR2 YYEEEE. Trimming pared 4 bases from V and 6 bases from J, leaving 17 bases between. This CDR3 spans 15 amino acids.